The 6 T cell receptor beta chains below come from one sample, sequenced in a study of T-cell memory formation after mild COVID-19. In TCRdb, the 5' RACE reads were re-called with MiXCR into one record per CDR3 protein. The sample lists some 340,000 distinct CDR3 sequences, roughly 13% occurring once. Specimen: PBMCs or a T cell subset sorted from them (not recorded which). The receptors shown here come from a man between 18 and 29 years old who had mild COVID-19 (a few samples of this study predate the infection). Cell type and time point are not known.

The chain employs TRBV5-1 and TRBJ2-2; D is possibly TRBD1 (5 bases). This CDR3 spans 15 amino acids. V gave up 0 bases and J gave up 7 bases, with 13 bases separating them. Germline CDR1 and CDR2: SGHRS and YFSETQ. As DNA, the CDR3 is TGCGCCAGCAGCTTGGTGCAGGGTAGAAACGGGGAGCTGTTTTTT. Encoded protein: CASSLVQGRNGELFF.

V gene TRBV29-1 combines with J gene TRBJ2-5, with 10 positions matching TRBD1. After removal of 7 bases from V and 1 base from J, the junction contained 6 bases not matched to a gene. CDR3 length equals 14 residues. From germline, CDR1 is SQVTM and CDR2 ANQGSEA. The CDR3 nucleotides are TGCAGCGCGACAGGGGGCGGAATCCAAGAGACCCAGTACTTC. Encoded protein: CSATGGGIQETQYF.

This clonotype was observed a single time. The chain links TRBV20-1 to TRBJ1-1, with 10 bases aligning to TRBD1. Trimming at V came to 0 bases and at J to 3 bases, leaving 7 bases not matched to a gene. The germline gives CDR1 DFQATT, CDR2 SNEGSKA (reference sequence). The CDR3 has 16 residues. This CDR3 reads CSARDPGTGVYTEAFF. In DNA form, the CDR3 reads TGCAGTGCTAGAGATCCCGGGACAGGGGTTTACACTGAAGCTTTCTTT.

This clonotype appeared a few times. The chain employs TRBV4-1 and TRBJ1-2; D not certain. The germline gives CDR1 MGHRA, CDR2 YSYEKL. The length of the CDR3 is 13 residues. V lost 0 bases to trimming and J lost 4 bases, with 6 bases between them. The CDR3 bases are TGCGCCAGCAGCCAAGAGGGAGGCTATGGCTACACCTTC. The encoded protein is CASSQEGGYGYTF.

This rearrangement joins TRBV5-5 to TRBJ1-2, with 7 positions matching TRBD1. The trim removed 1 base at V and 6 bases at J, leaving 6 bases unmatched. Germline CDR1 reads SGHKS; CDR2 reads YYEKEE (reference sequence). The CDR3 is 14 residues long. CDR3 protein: CASSLWTGGNGYTF. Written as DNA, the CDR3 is TGTGCCAGCAGCTTGTGGACAGGCGGAAATGGCTACACCTTC.

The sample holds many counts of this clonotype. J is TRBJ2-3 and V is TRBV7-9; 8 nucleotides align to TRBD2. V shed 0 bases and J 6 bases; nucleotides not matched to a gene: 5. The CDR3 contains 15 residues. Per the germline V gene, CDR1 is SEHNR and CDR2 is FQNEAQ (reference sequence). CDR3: CASSLAEAGADTQYF. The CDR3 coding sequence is TGTGCCAGCAGCTTAGCGGAAGCGGGGGCTGATACGCAGTATTTT.